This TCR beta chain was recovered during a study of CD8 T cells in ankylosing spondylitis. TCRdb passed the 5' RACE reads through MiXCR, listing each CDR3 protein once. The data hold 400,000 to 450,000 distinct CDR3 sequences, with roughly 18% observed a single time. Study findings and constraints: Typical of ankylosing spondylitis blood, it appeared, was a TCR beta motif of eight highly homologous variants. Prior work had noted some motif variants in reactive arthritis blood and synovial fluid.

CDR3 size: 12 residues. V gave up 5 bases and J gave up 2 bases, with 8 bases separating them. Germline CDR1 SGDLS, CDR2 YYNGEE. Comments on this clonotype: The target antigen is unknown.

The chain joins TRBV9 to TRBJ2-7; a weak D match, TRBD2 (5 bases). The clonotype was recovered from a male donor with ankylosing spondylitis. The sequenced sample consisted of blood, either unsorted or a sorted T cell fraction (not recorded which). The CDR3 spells CASSGSTYEQYF. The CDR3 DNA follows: TGTGCCAGCAGTGGGAGTACCTACGAGCAGTACTTC.